The 28 T cell receptor beta chains listed next were all sequenced from one sample in a study of blood T cell repertoires in COVID-19. TCRdb's copy holds only in-frame clones and misses some; the assay was immunoSEQ multiplex PCR. The table lists around 200,000 clones, about nine tenths of them singletons. The material sequenced was peripheral blood. The receptors stem from a man younger than 30 with active or convalescent COVID-19.

The genes are TRBV4-1 and TRBJ2-5; TRBD1 aligns across 7 bases. The V gene's germline CDR1 is MGHRA and CDR2 YSYEKL. This CDR3 is built from 15 residues. V lost 3 bases to trimming and J lost 3 bases; unmatched junction nucleotides: 7. CDR3 sequence reads: CASSHTDRDEETQYF. CDR3 DNA: TGCGCCAGCAGCCACACCGACAGGGACGAAGAGACCCAGTACTTC.

The V call is TRBV4-3, the J call TRBJ2-2; TRBD2 agrees at 15 bases. Unmatched junction bases numbered 6, after V lost 4 bases and J lost 3 bases. This CDR3 is 18 amino acids long. Germline loops: CDR1 LGHNA, CDR2 YSLEER. The CDR3: CASSPGLAGGPDTGELFF. In DNA, the CDR3 is TGCGCCAGCAGCCCAGGACTAGCGGGAGGGCCTGACACCGGGGAGCTGTTTTTT.

The gene calls are TRBV19 and TRBJ1-2; D remains ambiguous. V was cut by 3 bases and J by 8 bases, with 13 bases left in between. The CDR3 is 13 amino acids. The germline CDR1 and CDR2 sequences are LNHDA and SQIVND (reference sequence). CDR3 residues: CASSMRAGHGYTF. CDR3 nucleotides: TGTGCCAGTAGTATGCGGGCGGGCCACGGCTACACCTTC.

V is TRBV5-4 and J is TRBJ2-1; 8 bases line up with TRBD2. CDR3 length equals 16 residues. CDR1 is SGHNT, CDR2 YYREEE, per germline (reference sequence). V gave up 4 bases and J gave up 0 bases; unmatched junction bases: 6. Here the CDR3 reads CASSHKRGGSYNEQFF. CDR3 DNA: TGTGCCAGCAGCCACAAACGGGGGGGCTCCTACAATGAGCAGTTCTTC.

This rearrangement joins TRBV7-9 to TRBJ2-7; TRBD2 might be the D (5 bases). Trimming stripped 3 bases from V and 2 bases from J, with 5 bases between. The CDR3 runs to 12 residues. Per germline, CDR1 SEHNR and CDR2 FQNEAQ (reference sequence). CDR3 protein: CASSFGAYEQYF. The CDR3 region has the DNA TGTGCCAGCAGCTTCGGGGCCTACGAGCAGTACTTC.

In its sample, this clone was seen a few times. The chain has TRBV5-8 and TRBJ1-5, with D hard to call. This CDR3 region has 16 residues. V lost 2 bases, J lost 1 base, and 13 bases lay in between. Germline values: CDR1 SGHTS, CDR2 YDEGEE. The CDR3 nucleotides are TGTGCCAGCAGCTTCTTAACGGGGTCCAGCAATCAGCCCCAGCATTTT. This encodes CASSFLTGSSNQPQHF.

J is TRBJ2-7 and V is TRBV30; 7 nucleotides line up with TRBD1. Germline V gene sequence: CDR1 GTSNPN, CDR2 SVGIG (reference sequence). CDR3 length: 13 residues. The V segment lost 4 bases and the J segment 7 bases; nucleotides outside the gene matches: 10. CDR3 DNA sequence: TGTGCCTGGAAGCGACAGGGAGCTACGGAGCAGTACTTC. It specifies CAWKRQGATEQYF.

V is TRBV19 and J is TRBJ1-3, with 7 bases identical to TRBD1. In germline, CDR1 is LNHDA, CDR2 SQIVND (reference sequence). The CDR3 covers 16 residues. With V trimmed by 6 bases and J by 0 bases, 8 bases remained unmatched. The CDR3 nucleotides read TGTGCCAGTAGGGAGGACAGGAGACTCTCTGGAAACACCATATATTTT. This encodes CASREDRRLSGNTIYF.

The J gene is TRBJ2-5, the V gene TRBV7-9, with 9 bases identical to TRBD1. The V gene end was trimmed by 4 bases and the J gene end by 14 bases; junction bases not matched to a gene: 8. This CDR3 contains 12 residues. Germline values: CDR1 SEHNR, CDR2 FQNEAQ (reference sequence). DNA for the CDR3: TGTGCCAGCAGCTCTCCGGACAGGGGATTTTACTTC. Translation gives CASSSPDRGFYF.

The CDR3: CASRLGVGQLNSPLHF. CDR3 nucleotides: TGTGCCAGCAGACTCGGGGTGGGACAGTTAAATTCACCCCTCCACTTT. J is TRBJ1-6 and V is TRBV2; 7 nucleotides agree with TRBD1. The CDR3 is 16 residues long. J gave up 7 bases and V 6 bases, and 12 bases lay outside the gene matches. Germline CDR1 and CDR2: SNHLY and FYNNEI.

The chain is built from TRBV10-2 and TRBJ2-1; the D is unclear. The CDR3 is 14 amino acids. V lost 6 bases and J lost 3, with 12 bases in between. Germline CDR1 is WSHSY and CDR2 is SAAADI. The CDR3 sequence is CASSGLQRYNEQFF. The DNA of the CDR3 is TGCGCCAGCAGCGGCCTCCAGCGCTACAATGAGCAGTTCTTC.

The V gene is TRBV5-4, the J gene TRBJ2-1; unclear D gene. The CDR3 covers 11 residues. Trimming pared 4 bases from V and 6 bases from J, leaving 5 bases between. Germline V gives CDR1 SGHNT, CDR2 YYREEE (reference sequence). The CDR3 region has the DNA TGTGCCAGCAGCCTCCCCAATGAGCAGTTCTTC. As protein: CASSLPNEQFF.

This chain links TRBV9 with TRBJ1-2; D is perhaps TRBD1 (5 bases). The germline V gene has CDR1 SGDLS and CDR2 YYNGEE. V was shortened by 2 bases and J by 4 bases, with 15 bases between the two germline ends. The length of the CDR3 is 15 residues. CDR3 bases: TGTGCCAGCAGCGTCCCGGGACTGTCCTCCTATGGCTACACCTTC. This sequence encodes CASSVPGLSSYGYTF.

This chain links TRBV3-1 (or the pseudogene TRBV3-2) with TRBJ2-5, with 9 bases that match TRBD2. The V gene's germline CDR1 is LGHDT and CDR2 YNNKEL (reference sequence). V lost 1 base and J lost 4; bases outside the gene matches: 13. The CDR3 contains 18 residues. The CDR3 DNA reads as TGTGCCAGCAGCCAAGGTGGCGGGGGGGCCTTGTTTGGAGAGACCCAGTACTTC. Amino acids: CASSQGGGGALFGETQYF.

In its sample, this clone was seen a few times. The chain recombines TRBV3-1 (or the pseudogene TRBV3-2) with TRBJ1-2; the D is unclear. Trimming cost V 1 base and J 7 bases, with 13 bases left between them. This CDR3 region has 14 residues. Germline V gene sequence: CDR1 LGHDT, CDR2 YNNKEL (reference sequence). As DNA, the CDR3 is TGTGCCAGCAGCCAAGTTGGCGGGTTAGCTGGCTACACCTTC. As protein: CASSQVGGLAGYTF.

This clone was counted a single time. V and J are TRBV6-6 and TRBJ2-7, with 7 nucleotides matching TRBD2. V lost 3 bases to trimming and J lost 2 bases; unmatched junction nucleotides: 4. From germline, CDR1 is MNHNY and CDR2 SVGAGI (reference sequence). The CDR3 extends over 14 amino acids. DNA of the CDR3: TGTGCCAGCAGTTATGGGGGGGAGCCCTACGAGCAGTACTTC. It yields the protein CASSYGGEPYEQYF.

Regarding this clone: Different DNA sequences within this sample yield the same CDR3. For the CDR3, the DNA is TGTGCCTGGAGTCGGACAGGGTCCGGAAACACCATATATTTT. Translated, it gives CAWSRTGSGNTIYF. This rearrangement joins TRBV30 to TRBJ1-3, with 8 bases lining up with TRBD1. The CDR3 extends over 14 amino acids. V lost 2 bases and J lost 4; bases outside the gene matches: 4. Germline assignment: CDR1 GTSNPN and CDR2 SVGIG (reference sequence).

The chain is built from TRBV5-1 and TRBJ1-1; D is perhaps TRBD1 (5 bases). The germline CDR1 and CDR2 sequences are SGHRS and YFSETQ. Trimming stripped 0 bases from V and 4 bases from J, with 7 bases between. The CDR3 spans 13 residues. CDR3 DNA: TGCGCCAGCAGCTTGGTAGGGGTCACTGAAGCTTTCTTT. Translating it yields CASSLVGVTEAFF.

The V call is TRBV13, the J call TRBJ1-3, with D hard to call. V was shortened by 0 bases and J by 0 bases, with 9 bases between the two germline ends. The germline CDR1 and CDR2 sequences are PRHDT and FYEKMQ (reference sequence). This CDR3 has 16 amino acids. DNA of the CDR3: TGTGCCAGCAGCTTAGGGCTGCGAAACTCTGGAAACACCATATATTTT. Its protein is CASSLGLRNSGNTIYF.

V gene TRBV15 combines with J gene TRBJ1-6; unclear D gene. The germline V gene encodes CDR1 LNHNV and CDR2 YYDKDF (reference sequence). Trimming removed 3 bases at V and 5 bases at J, with 14 bases between. This CDR3 region has 16 residues. The CDR3 bases are TGTGCCACCAGCAGCTTTTCTAGGAACCATAATTCACCCCTCCACTTT. It yields the protein CATSSFSRNHNSPLHF.

The chain joins TRBV5-6 to TRBJ1-5, with 10 bases aligning to TRBD1. Germline assignment: CDR1 SGHDT and CDR2 YYEEEE. V shed 4 bases and J 4 bases; nucleotides not matched to a gene: 5. The CDR3 is 15 amino acids. The CDR3 loop reads CASSLGTGDNQPQHF. The CDR3 nucleotides read TGTGCCAGCAGCCTCGGGACAGGGGATAATCAGCCCCAGCATTTT.

This clone appeared once. The CDR3 coding sequence is TGTGCCAGCAGTATAACGACAGGTCTAGGGGCCAACGTCCTGACTTTC. Its protein is CASSITTGLGANVLTF. This rearrangement joins TRBV27 to TRBJ2-6; the D gene is possibly TRBD1 (6 bases). The CDR3 length is 16 residues. V was shortened by 5 bases and J by 4 bases, with 15 bases between the two germline ends. CDR1 and CDR2 (germline): MNHEY, SMNVEV (reference sequence).

This rearrangement joins TRBV10-3 to TRBJ1-3; no clear D. The CDR3 is made up of 14 amino acids. Germline V gives CDR1 ENHRY, CDR2 SYGVKD. Trimming cost V 3 bases and J 0 bases, with 6 bases left between them. DNA for the CDR3: TGTGCCATCAGTGACAACAACTCTGGAAACACCATATATTTT. Encoded protein: CAISDNNSGNTIYF.

For this clone: Different DNA sequences within this sample yield the same CDR3. The rearrangement uses TRBV5-1 and TRBJ1-1; 7 nucleotides line up with TRBD1. The V gene's germline CDR1 is SGHRS and CDR2 YFSETQ. V was clipped by 0 bases and J by 1 base; unmatched bases: 3. This CDR3 spans 15 amino acids. Here the CDR3 reads CASSLETGRNTEAFF. Written as DNA, the CDR3 is TGCGCCAGCAGCTTGGAGACAGGGAGGAACACTGAAGCTTTCTTT.

The chain links TRBV5-6 to TRBJ1-6; TRBD1 matches at 11 bases. The germline CDR1 and CDR2 sequences are SGHDT and YYEEEE. The CDR3 is 17 amino acids. J lost 4 bases, V lost 0 bases, and 3 bases had no gene match. The CDR3 bases are TGTGCCAGCAGCTTGGGGGACAGGGGGTTTTATAATTCACCCCTCCACTTT. This gives the protein CASSLGDRGFYNSPLHF.

V usage is TRBV5-8 and J usage is TRBJ2-5; no clear D gene. This CDR3 region has 14 residues. V shed 5 bases and J shed 0 bases, with 11 bases lying between them. Germline V gene lookup returns CDR1 SGHTS and CDR2 YDEGEE. The CDR3 loop reads CASSKYRYQETQYF. CDR3 coding DNA: TGTGCCAGCAGTAAATACAGATACCAAGAGACCCAGTACTTC.

This clone came up once. The rearrangement links TRBV5-6 to TRBJ2-7; 9 bases map to TRBD1. V was clipped by 0 bases and J by 3 bases; unmatched bases: 4. CDR3 length: 15 residues. CDR1 is SGHDT, CDR2 YYEEEE, per germline. The CDR3 bases are TGTGCCAGCAGCTTGGGGGACAGGGTCCTCTACGAGCAGTACTTC. Encoded protein: CASSLGDRVLYEQYF.

The chain couples TRBV28 to TRBJ1-6; tentative D call: TRBD1 (6 bases). The CDR3 loop spans 12 amino acids. Germline CDR1 is MDHEN and CDR2 is SYDVKM. Trimming pared 6 bases from V and 10 bases from J, leaving 10 bases between. The CDR3 coding sequence is TGTGCCAGCAGCAGGGGTGGATCACCCCTCCACTTT. This gives the protein CASSRGGSPLHF.